The present TCR beta chain was sequenced within a study of blood T cell repertoires in COVID-19. Using immunoSEQ multiplex PCR, the repertoire was profiled, and TCRdb retains in-frame clones only, with some absent. The sample shows 150,000 to 200,000 clones, about 77% of them seen only once. The age range of participants was about 18 to 95 years, with residence in fewer than 25 US areas. With V trimmed by 7 bases and J by 6 bases, 10 bases remained unmatched. The CDR3 runs to 14 residues. CDR1 is MNHEY and CDR2 is SVGAGI in the germline V gene. Material for sequencing was PBMCs or T cells enriched from blood (not recorded which). The clonotype originates from a woman aged 45-65 years with acute COVID-19. This chain uses TRBV6-5 with TRBJ1-1; 8 nucleotides match TRBD1. CDR3: CASTKRTGRAEAFF. The CDR3 DNA follows: TGTGCCAGCACCAAAAGGACAGGGAGGGCTGAAGCTTTCTTT.